This T cell receptor (beta chain) originates from a study of cytomegalovirus exposure and HLA in healthy donors. Study results and caveats: Available immune exposure information covered CMV serostatus only. Follow-up analysis later connected one missense variant in DCLRE1C with trimming of TCR beta V- and J-genes. Reportedly, diagnosis of cytomegalovirus status by the classifier showed high specificity and sensitivity.

Details on this clone: What it binds is unknown.

60 Vbeta and 13 Jbeta primers were used in PCR. The method was immunoSEQ multiplex PCR; TCRdb's version includes in-frame clones alone and lacks a portion of them. Here the sample spans some 130,000 clones, about four fifths being singletons. CDR3 length: 11 residues. The V gene's germline CDR1 is MDHEN and CDR2 SYDVKM. Trimming cost V 8 bases and J 9 bases, with 11 bases left between them. There were likely unrecorded immune exposures, though donors were nominally healthy when sampled. The rearrangement uses TRBV28 and TRBJ2-1; D might be TRBD2 (6 bases). This TCR came from a woman aged 40 to 50 in good health and CMV-seronegative. Sequenced input: PBMCs. CDR3 coding DNA: TGTGCCAGCCAAAGGCGGGGTGAGCAGTTCTTC. This gives the protein CASQRRGEQFF.